Below are 16 T cell receptor beta chains sequenced from a single sample in a study of HIV-infected patients and healthy controls. MiXCR was run by TCRdb on the 5' RACE reads, yielding one entry per CDR3 protein. The sample shows 60,000 to 70,000 distinct CDR3 sequences, over 15% of them seen only once. Sequencing was done on a sample of CD4+ T cells from blood. These receptors were collected from a human donor in good health.

This clonotype was detected many times. The V and J genes are TRBV20-1 and TRBJ2-7, with 8 bases fitting TRBD2. V shed 0 bases, J shed 2 bases, and the junction held 12 bases outside the gene matches. This CDR3 has 17 residues. Germline V gene data show CDR1 as DFQATT and CDR2 as SNEGSKA (reference sequence). This CDR3 is CSARDKAIAGKTYEQYF. Here the CDR3 DNA reads TGCAGTGCTAGAGATAAGGCTATAGCGGGGAAAACCTACGAGCAGTACTTC.

A note on this clonotype: One junction end does not reproduce the germline sequence, and a read error may be involved. The V and J genes are TRBV6-5 and TRBJ1-2; no clear D. Germline CDR1 MNHEY, CDR2 SVGAGI. This CDR3 spans 15 amino acids. This CDR3 is CASSSGPGPNYSYTF. The CDR3 nucleotides read TGTGCCAGCAGTTCCGGCCCCGGTCCTAACTATAGCTACACCTTC.

The chain employs TRBV12-3 or TRBV12-4 and TRBJ2-3, with 8 nucleotides matching TRBD2. Trimming removed 0 bases from V and 8 bases from J; junction bases left unmatched: 4. CDR3 length: 14 residues. The CDR3 bases are TGTGCCAGCAGTTTAGCTAGCGGGGTCGCTACGCAGTATTTT. Amino acid sequence: CASSLASGVATQYF.

The rearrangement joins TRBV28 to TRBJ2-3; possibly TRBD1 for D (6 bases). The V and J ends lost 8 bases and 10 bases respectively, with 19 bases between them. The CDR3 runs 13 residues. Germline V CDR1 and CDR2: MDHEN, SYDVKM. This CDR3 reads CASWTVGKGAQYF. CDR3 in DNA: TGTGCCAGCTGGACAGTCGGTAAAGGAGCGCAGTATTTT.

In this sample, this clonotype turned up a few times. This rearrangement joins TRBV7-2 to TRBJ1-1, with TRBD1 matching over 11 bases. Germline CDR1 SGHTA, CDR2 FQGNSA. The V gene end was trimmed by 5 bases and the J gene end by 5 bases; junction bases not matched to a gene: 7. The CDR3 sequence is 15 residues long. CDR3 region: CASSPRTGGRTEAFF. DNA for the CDR3: TGTGCCAGCAGCCCACGGACAGGGGGCCGAACTGAAGCTTTCTTT.

The gene calls are TRBV12-3 or TRBV12-4 and TRBJ1-3; D gene ambiguous. With 6 bases removed from V and 3 bases from J, the gap between germline ends came to 12 bases. CDR3 length: 14 residues. Here the CDR3 DNA reads TGTGCCAGCAGACCCTTACAGATTGGAAACACCATATATTTT. Amino acid sequence: CASRPLQIGNTIYF.

This clonotype has a count of ten or more. This chain links TRBV6-2 or TRBV6-3 with TRBJ2-5, with a possible D match to TRBD2 (5 bases). V lost 5 bases, J lost 5 bases, and 9 bases lay in between. This CDR3 region has 12 residues. Germline assignment: CDR1 MNHEY and CDR2 SVGEGT. This chain's CDR3 is CASSVEGETQYF. In DNA form, the CDR3 reads TGTGCCAGCAGTGTTGAGGGCGAGACCCAGTACTTC.

V gene TRBV2 combines with J gene TRBJ1-1, with D uncertain. The CDR3 is 12 amino acids. V lost 8 bases and J lost 3, with 10 bases in between. Per germline, CDR1 SNHLY and CDR2 FYNNEI. The CDR3 sequence is CASAAAYTEAFF. The CDR3 DNA sequence: TGTGCCAGCGCAGCAGCCTACACTGAAGCTTTCTTT.

This chain joins TRBV11-2 and TRBJ2-6, with 7 bases fitting TRBD1. J lost 5 bases, V lost 5 bases, and 3 bases had no gene match. The CDR3 is made up of 14 amino acids. The germline CDR1 and CDR2 sequences are SGHAT and FQNNGV. The CDR3 reads CASSVTGRANVLTF. DNA of the CDR3: TGTGCCAGCAGCGTGACAGGGAGGGCCAACGTCCTGACTTTC.

This clonotype was observed a handful of times. The rearrangement joins TRBV5-4 to TRBJ2-3; no clear D gene. The germline gives CDR1 SGHNT, CDR2 YYREEE (reference sequence). This CDR3 is 14 amino acids long. Trimming cost V 3 bases and J 6 bases, with 14 bases left between them. In nucleotides, the CDR3 is TGTGCCAGCAGCTCCAAGGGTACTTCGGATACGCAGTATTTT. Translated, it gives CASSSKGTSDTQYF. Drawing the rest from reference TRBV5-4 and TRBJ2-3, the complete variable domain is ETGVTQSPTHLIKTRGQQVTLRCSSQSGHNTVSWYQQALGQGPQFIFQYYREEENGRGNFPPRFSGLQFPNYSSELNVNALELDDSALYLCASSSKGTSDTQYFGPGTRLTVL.

This clonotype occurred a few times. This chain joins TRBV7-3 and TRBJ1-2; TRBD1 matches at 11 bases. Germline loops: CDR1 SGHTA, CDR2 FQGTGA. The length of the CDR3 is 14 residues. V was clipped by 5 bases and J by 3 bases; unmatched bases: 2. The CDR3 nucleotides read TGTGCCAGCAGCCAGGACAGGGGGCACTATGGCTACACCTTC. Translating gives CASSQDRGHYGYTF.

This clonotype was counted many times. The chain employs TRBV4-2 and TRBJ2-3; 9 bases line up with TRBD2. With V trimmed by 0 bases and J by 1 base, 5 bases remained unmatched. The CDR3 sequence is 17 residues long. Per the germline V gene, CDR1 is LGHNA and CDR2 is YNFKEQ. The CDR3: CASSQDLWTSGTDTQYF. Written as DNA, the CDR3 is TGTGCCAGCAGCCAAGATCTTTGGACTAGCGGCACAGATACGCAGTATTTT.

Many counts were recorded for this clonotype. The chain couples TRBV9 to TRBJ2-3; TRBD1 agrees at 8 bases. Germline trimming cut 4 bases from V and 1 base from J; bases unmatched to any gene: 8. CDR1 and CDR2 (germline): SGDLS, YYNGEE. The CDR3 is made up of 16 amino acids. The CDR3 region is CASSNPQGAGTDTQYF. Written as DNA, the CDR3 is TGTGCCAGCAGCAACCCGCAGGGGGCGGGCACAGATACGCAGTATTTT.

This chain connects TRBV10-3 to TRBJ1-5; no reliable D call. CDR1 and CDR2 (germline): ENHRY, SYGVKD. The CDR3 extends over 16 amino acids. The V end lost 0 bases, the J end lost 0 bases, and 9 bases lay between the germline ends. The CDR3 nucleotides are TGTGCCATCAGTGAGTCCTCGGGATATAGCAATCAGCCCCAGCATTTT. It encodes CAISESSGYSNQPQHF.

V is TRBV12-3 or TRBV12-4 and J is TRBJ1-1; a weak D match, TRBD1 (5 bases). V lost 6 bases and J 2 bases, leaving 10 bases between the germline ends. The CDR3 extends over 13 amino acids. CDR3 amino acids: CASRAGHNTEAFF. CDR3 nucleotide sequence: TGTGCCAGCAGAGCCGGACATAACACTGAAGCTTTCTTT.

The rearrangement links TRBV3-1 to TRBJ1-6; D unresolved. Germline CDR1 LGHDT, CDR2 YNNKEL (reference sequence). V was pared by 4 bases and J by 9 bases, with 13 bases between. This CDR3 region has 14 residues. The CDR3 here is CASSPSVAGSPLHF. In DNA, the CDR3 is TGTGCCAGCAGCCCGAGTGTCGCGGGTTCACCCCTCCACTTT.